This record covers a single T cell receptor beta chain. Germline CDR1 reads SGDLS; CDR2 reads YYNGEE. The V and J ends lost 0 bases and 6 bases, in that order; junction bases with no gene match: 3. The CDR3 spans 14 residues. The source of the sample is a study of control samples from healthy donors and cancer patients. Libraries were prepared by immunoSEQ multiplex PCR; TCRdb keeps only in-frame clonotypes and omits some of them. The sample yields some 120,000 clones, roughly nine tenths seen once. The sample consisted of blood. The chain recombines TRBV9 with TRBJ2-7; 10 bases agree with TRBD2. The TCR comes from a man aged 45 to 65 in good health. CDR3 sequence: CASSVGLAGAEQYF. The CDR3 DNA follows: TGTGCCAGCAGCGTAGGCCTAGCGGGGGCCGAGCAGTACTTC.